One and the same sample provided the 20 T cell receptor beta chains below, sequenced in a study of blood T cell repertoires in COVID-19. Using immunoSEQ multiplex PCR, the repertoire was profiled, and TCRdb retains in-frame clones only, with some absent. The profile shows 190,000 or so clones, roughly 89% of them singletons. Material for sequencing was peripheral blood. The receptors originated from a woman aged 18-29 years who had recovered from COVID-19.

V and J are TRBV6-2 or TRBV6-3 and TRBJ2-2, with D maybe TRBD2 (5 bases). Germline values: CDR1 MNHEY, CDR2 SVGEGT. V was trimmed by 5 bases and J by 1 base, leaving 20 bases between them. The CDR3 is 18 residues long. This CDR3 reads CASSTSLFKRMNTGELFF. In DNA form, the CDR3 reads TGTGCCAGCAGTACCAGCCTCTTCAAGCGGATGAACACCGGGGAGCTGTTTTTT.

Only one count was recorded for this clone. This chain connects TRBV5-4 to TRBJ2-3; D unresolved. The germline gives CDR1 SGHNT, CDR2 YYREEE (reference sequence). The length of the CDR3 is 13 residues. The ends were cut back, 2 bases at V and 2 bases at J, with 6 bases in the middle. The CDR3 region is CASSFASTDTQYF. The DNA of the CDR3 is TGTGCCAGCAGCTTCGCGTCCACAGATACGCAGTATTTT.

V is TRBV7-7 and J is TRBJ2-7; 10 positions agree with TRBD1. Germline CDR1 and CDR2: SSHAT and FNYEAQ (reference sequence). This CDR3 spans 14 amino acids. Trimming at V came to 5 bases and at J to 4 bases, leaving 5 bases not matched to a gene. The CDR3 sequence is CASSVGQGNYEQYF. The CDR3 bases are TGTGCCAGCAGCGTGGGACAGGGGAATTACGAGCAGTACTTC.

The chain links TRBV4-1 to TRBJ1-3; the D gene is possibly TRBD1 (5 bases). Germline assignment: CDR1 MGHRA and CDR2 YSYEKL. Trimming stripped 1 base from V and 0 bases from J, with 13 bases between. The CDR3 sequence is 17 residues long. The CDR3 DNA reads TGCGCCAGCAGCCAAGCGGCAGGACATAACTCTGGAAACACCATATATTTT. This sequence encodes CASSQAAGHNSGNTIYF.

The V and J genes are TRBV21-1 and TRBJ1-4; the table gives TRBD1 as D, unverified against the DNA. TRBV21-1 is recorded as a pseudogene. The CDR3 extends over 16 amino acids. CDR3 sequence: CASSKVTNRANEKLFF. The CDR3 DNA follows: TGTGCCAGCAGCAAAGTAACCAACAGAGCCAATGAAAAACTGTTTTTT.

The J gene is TRBJ2-7, the V gene TRBV6-6; possibly TRBD2 for D (7 bases). The CDR3 runs to 15 residues. V was pared by 2 bases and J by 3 bases, with 14 bases between. The germline gives CDR1 MNHNY, CDR2 SVGAGI (reference sequence). CDR3 residues: CASSYQGGAHYEQYF. In nucleotides, the CDR3 is TGTGCCAGCAGTTACCAAGGGGGGGCCCACTACGAGCAGTACTTC.

The rearrangement joins TRBV5-1 to TRBJ1-2; tentative D call: TRBD1 (6 bases). The CDR3 runs to 15 residues. The V end lost 5 bases, the J end lost 4 bases, and 18 bases lay between the germline ends. From germline, CDR1 is SGHRS and CDR2 YFSETQ. In DNA form, the CDR3 reads TGCGCCAGCAGTCCCAGAACTGACAGGAGCTATGGCTACACCTTC. This sequence encodes CASSPRTDRSYGYTF.

The rearrangement uses TRBV7-9 and TRBJ2-7; 8 nucleotides agree with TRBD1. In germline, CDR1 is SEHNR, CDR2 FQNEAQ (reference sequence). V shed 5 bases and J 6 bases; nucleotides not matched to a gene: 6. The CDR3 covers 13 residues. The CDR3 nucleotides are TGTGCCAGCAGCCGACAGGGGAAGGGCGAGCAGTACGTC. Amino acids: CASSRQGKGEQYV.

The V call is TRBV2, the J call TRBJ2-7; D ambiguous. The CDR3 loop spans 10 amino acids. The germline CDR1 and CDR2 sequences are SNHLY and FYNNEI. Trimming pared 5 bases from V and 3 bases from J, leaving 2 bases between. CDR3 bases: TGTGCCAGCAGTTACTACGAGCAGTACTTC. It encodes CASSYYEQYF. The complete variable domain, with remaining parts taken from reference TRBV2 and TRBJ2-7, reads EPEVTQTPSHQVTQMGQEVILRCVPISNHLYFYWYRQILGQKVEFLVSFYNNEISEKSEIFDDQFSVERPDGSNFTLKIRSTKLEDSAMYFCASSYYEQYFGPGTRLTVT.

The J gene is TRBJ1-2, the V gene TRBV18, with D perhaps TRBD1 (5 bases). The CDR3 has 16 amino acids. Trimming removed 5 bases from V and 3 bases from J, with 19 bases in between. Germline CDR1 is KGHSH and CDR2 is LQKENI. The CDR3 DNA is TGTGCCAGCTCAGCCTCCGGGACGGGGGGTCACTATGGCTACACCTTC. It translates to CASSASGTGGHYGYTF.

The genes are TRBV7-3 and TRBJ1-6; the D gene is possibly TRBD1 (5 bases). Germline V gene sequence: CDR1 SGHTA, CDR2 FQGTGA. This CDR3 spans 16 amino acids. V was trimmed by 0 bases and J by 9 bases, leaving 15 bases between them. CDR3 coding DNA: TGTGCCAGCAGCTTAACTCCTAGTGGGGGGGGTTCACCCCTCCACTTT. Protein product: CASSLTPSGGGSPLHF.

The chain recombines TRBV19 with TRBJ2-7, with TRBD2 as a possible D gene (6 bases). Germline assignment: CDR1 LNHDA and CDR2 SQIVND (reference sequence). The CDR3 runs to 14 residues. V dropped 5 bases and J dropped 1 base, with 12 bases sitting between them. In DNA form, the CDR3 reads TGTGCCAGTAGTCCGGGAGACGCATCCTACGAGCAGTACTTC. It specifies CASSPGDASYEQYF.

The V call is TRBV3-1 (or the pseudogene TRBV3-2), the J call TRBJ2-1; 13 positions match TRBD2. After removal of 4 bases from V and 7 bases from J, the junction contained 4 bases not matched to a gene. This CDR3 comprises 15 residues. CDR1 is LGHDT, CDR2 YNNKEL, per germline (reference sequence). The CDR3 region is CASSRGLAGTNEQFF. CDR3 bases: TGTGCCAGCAGCCGGGGACTAGCGGGGACGAATGAGCAGTTCTTC.

The V and J genes are TRBV27 and TRBJ2-1; D not certain. Germline values: CDR1 MNHEY, CDR2 SMNVEV (reference sequence). V lost 11 bases and J lost 9, with 14 bases in between. CDR3 length: 11 residues. The CDR3 sequence: CALILASEQFF. CDR3 nucleotides: TGTGCCCTTATTTTGGCCAGTGAGCAGTTCTTC.

This chain links TRBV19 with TRBJ2-1, with D perhaps TRBD2 (6 bases). The CDR3 is 14 amino acids. With 9 bases removed from V and 6 bases from J, the gap between germline ends came to 18 bases. Germline loops: CDR1 LNHDA, CDR2 SQIVND (reference sequence). CDR3 sequence: CASSGDVGGNEQFF. CDR3 nucleotide sequence: TGTGCCAGCTCTGGAGACGTCGGGGGCAATGAGCAGTTCTTC.

CDR3 nucleotides: TGTGCCAGCAGCGTAGTGGGTAGCGGACGCACAGATACGCAGTATTTT. It is translated as CASSVVGSGRTDTQYF. This sequence joins TRBV9 and TRBJ2-3; D is perhaps TRBD2 (6 bases). CDR1 is SGDLS and CDR2 is YYNGEE in the germline V gene. The CDR3 spans 16 residues. The V end was cut by 0 bases, the J end by 1 base, with 12 bases between.

This clone was found once. The J gene is TRBJ1-1, the V gene TRBV5-4, with a tentative D call TRBD1 (5 bases). The V end lost 2 bases, the J end lost 0 bases, and 23 bases lay between the germline ends. Germline V gives CDR1 SGHNT, CDR2 YYREEE (reference sequence). The CDR3 length is 19 residues. As DNA, the CDR3 is TGTGCCAGCAGCTTTCCCCCCGGCGGGACCGGGGGATTGAACACTGAAGCTTTCTTT. Encoded protein: CASSFPPGGTGGLNTEAFF. The full variable domain, its missing parts supplied by reference TRBV5-4 and TRBJ1-1, is ETGVTQSPTHLIKTRGQQVTLRCSSQSGHNTVSWYQQALGQGPQFIFQYYREEENGRGNFPPRFSGLQFPNYSSELNVNALELDDSALYLCASSFPPGGTGGLNTEAFFGQGTRLTVV.

V is TRBV19 and J is TRBJ1-1; TRBD1 agrees at 9 bases. The CDR3 contains 13 residues. The germline CDR1 and CDR2 sequences are LNHDA and SQIVND (reference sequence). V was pared by 9 bases and J by 2 bases, with 4 bases of the junction left unmatched. CDR3 region: CASMTGGNTEAFF. The CDR3 DNA reads TGTGCCAGCATGACAGGGGGAAACACTGAAGCTTTCTTT.

V is TRBV2 and J is TRBJ2-1; D gene unclear. This CDR3 spans 11 amino acids. V shed 5 bases and J shed 6 bases, with 5 bases lying between them. Per the germline V gene, CDR1 is SNHLY and CDR2 is FYNNEI. CDR3 region: CASSPSNEQFF. Written as DNA, the CDR3 is TGTGCCAGCAGTCCCTCCAATGAGCAGTTCTTC.

The V and J genes are TRBV19 and TRBJ1-6; 10 bases fit TRBD1. Unmatched junction bases numbered 6, after V lost 9 bases and J lost 10 bases. CDR1 and CDR2 from the germline V gene are LNHDA and SQIVND (reference sequence). CDR3 length equals 13 residues. The CDR3 DNA reads TGTGCCAGCGGACAGGGGGGTTTCTCACCCCTCCACTTT. Protein: CASGQGGFSPLHF. Based on the CDR3 plus reference TRBV19 and TRBJ1-6, the full variable domain is DGGITQSPKYLFRKEGQNVTLSCEQNLNHDAMYWYRQDPGQGLRLIYYSQIVNDFQKGDIAEGYSVSREKKESFPLTVTSAQKNPTAFYLCASGQGGFSPLHFGNGTRLTVT.